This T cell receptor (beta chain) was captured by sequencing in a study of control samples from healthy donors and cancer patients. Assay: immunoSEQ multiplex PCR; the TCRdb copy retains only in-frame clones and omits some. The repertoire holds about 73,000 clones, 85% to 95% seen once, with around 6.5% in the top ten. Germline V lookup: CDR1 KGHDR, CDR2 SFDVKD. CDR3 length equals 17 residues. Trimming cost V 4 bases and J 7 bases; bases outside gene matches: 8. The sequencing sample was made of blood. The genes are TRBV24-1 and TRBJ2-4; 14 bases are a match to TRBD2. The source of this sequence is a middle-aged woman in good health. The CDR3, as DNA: TGTGCCACCAGTGACTCGACTAGCGGGGGGGCGTATAACATTCAGTACTTC. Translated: CATSDSTSGGAYNIQYF.